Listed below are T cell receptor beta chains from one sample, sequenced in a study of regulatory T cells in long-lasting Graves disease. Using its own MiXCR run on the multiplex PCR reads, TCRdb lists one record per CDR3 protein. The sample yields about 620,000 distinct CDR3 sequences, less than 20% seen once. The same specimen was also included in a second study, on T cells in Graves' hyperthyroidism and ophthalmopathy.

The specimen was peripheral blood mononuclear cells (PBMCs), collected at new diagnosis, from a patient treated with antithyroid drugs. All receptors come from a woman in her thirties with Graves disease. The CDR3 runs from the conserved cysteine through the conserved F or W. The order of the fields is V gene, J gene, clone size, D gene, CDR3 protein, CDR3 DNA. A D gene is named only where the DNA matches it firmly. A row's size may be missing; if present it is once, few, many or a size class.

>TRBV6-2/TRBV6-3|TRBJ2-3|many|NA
CASSLGLPTDTQYF
TGTGCCAGCAGTTTGGGACTTCCAACAGATACGCAGTATTTT
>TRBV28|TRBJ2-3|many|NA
CASSFVVDTDTQYF
TGTGCCAGCAGTTTTGTAGTAGACACAGATACGCAGTATTTT
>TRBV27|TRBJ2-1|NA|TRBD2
CASSPGGGRGNEQFF
TGTGCCAGCAGTCCTGGCGGCGGGAGGGGCAATGAGCAGTTCTTC
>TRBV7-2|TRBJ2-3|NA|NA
CASSSPRTVLTANTDTQYF
TGTGCCAGCAGCTCACCTCGGACAGTACTTACAGCAAACACAGATACGCAGTATTTT
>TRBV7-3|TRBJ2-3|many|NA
CASSFQSTDTQYF
TGTGCCAGCAGCTTCCAGAGCACAGATACGCAGTATTTT
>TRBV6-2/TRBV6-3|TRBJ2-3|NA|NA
CASSDSAGTTDTQYF
TGTGCCAGCAGTGACTCTGCAGGGACCACAGATACGCAGTATTTT
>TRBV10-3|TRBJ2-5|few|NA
CAISGGDTGWETQYF
TGTGCCATCAGTGGAGGGGACACGGGTTGGGAGACCCAGTACTTC
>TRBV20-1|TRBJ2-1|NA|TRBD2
CSASPGLDYLNEQFF
TGCAGTGCCAGCCCGGGACTAGACTACCTTAATGAGCAGTTCTTC
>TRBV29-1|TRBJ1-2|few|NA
CSVAGDLGAYGYTF
TGCAGCGTTGCCGGGGACCTGGGGGCCTATGGCTACACCTTC
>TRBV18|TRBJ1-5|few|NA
CASSPEAGPQPQHF
TGTGCCAGCTCACCGGAAGCGGGTCCTCAGCCCCAGCATTTT
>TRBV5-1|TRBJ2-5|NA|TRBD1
CASSLLGQGEETQYF
TGCGCCAGCAGCCTCCTGGGACAGGGGGAGGAGACCCAGTACTTC
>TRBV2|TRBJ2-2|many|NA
CASGLDRQNTGELFF
TGTGCCAGCGGACTCGACAGACAGAACACCGGGGAGCTGTTTTTT
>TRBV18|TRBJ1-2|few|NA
CASSPLGDLYGYTF
TGTGCCAGCTCACCTTTGGGGGATCTTTATGGCTACACCTTC
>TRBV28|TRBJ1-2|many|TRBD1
CASSPQTGSQGYTF
TGTGCCAGCAGTCCACAGACAGGGTCTCAGGGCTACACCTTC
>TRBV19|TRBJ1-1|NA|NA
CASSIALYTEAFF
TGTGCCAGTAGTATAGCCCTCTACACTGAAGCTTTCTTT
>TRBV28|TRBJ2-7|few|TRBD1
CASSGTASAEYEQYF
TGTGCCAGCAGTGGGACAGCGTCGGCCGAATACGAGCAGTACTTC
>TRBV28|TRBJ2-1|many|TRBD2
CASSAPGLGDNEQFF
TGTGCCAGCAGTGCCCCGGGACTAGGGGACAATGAGCAGTTCTTC
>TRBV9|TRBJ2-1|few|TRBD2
CASSPETSGYNEQFF
TGTGCCAGCAGCCCGGAGACTAGCGGTTACAATGAGCAGTTCTTC
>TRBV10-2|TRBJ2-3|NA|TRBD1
CASRPGQKTDTQYF
TGCGCCAGCAGGCCGGGACAGAAAACAGATACGCAGTATTTT
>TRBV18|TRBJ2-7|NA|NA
CASSASSTYEQYF
TGTGCCAGCTCAGCGTCCAGCACTTACGAGCAGTACTTC
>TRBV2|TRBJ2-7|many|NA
CASARGTGSYEQYF
TGTGCCAGCGCCCGGGGGACGGGCTCCTACGAGCAGTACTTC
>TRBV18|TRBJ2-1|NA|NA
CASSVREINNEQFF
TGTGCCAGCTCCGTCCGGGAAATAAACAATGAGCAGTTCTTC
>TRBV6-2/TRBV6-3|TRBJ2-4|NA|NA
CASSPLMGWENIQYF
TGTGCCAGCAGCCCCCTGATGGGATGGGAAAACATTCAGTACTTC
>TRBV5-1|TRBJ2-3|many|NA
CASSLPQGSTDTQYF
TGCGCCAGCAGCTTGCCCCAGGGGAGCACAGATACGCAGTATTTT
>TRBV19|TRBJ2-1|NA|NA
CASTLSSSADNEQFF
TGTGCCAGTACCCTCAGTTCTTCAGCGGACAATGAGCAGTTCTTC
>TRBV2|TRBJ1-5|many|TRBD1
CALGGTGGGGNQPQHF
TGTGCCCTCGGTGGGACAGGGGGGGGCGGCAATCAGCCCCAGCATTTT
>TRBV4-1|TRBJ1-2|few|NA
CASSQSSAYGYTF
TGCGCCAGCAGCCAGTCTTCGGCCTATGGCTACACCTTC
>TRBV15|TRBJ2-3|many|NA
CATSRDSGQQRLAQYF
TGTGCCACCAGCAGAGATTCGGGACAACAACGTTTAGCGCAGTATTTT
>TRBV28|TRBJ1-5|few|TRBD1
CASSAGGRIQPQHF
TGTGCCAGCAGTGCAGGGGGAAGAATCCAGCCCCAGCATTTT
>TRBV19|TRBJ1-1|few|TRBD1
CASSIVEGGRQGTEAFF
TGTGCCAGTAGTATAGTAGAAGGGGGCCGGCAGGGGACTGAAGCTTTCTTT
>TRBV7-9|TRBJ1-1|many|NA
CASSLMRQANTEAFF
TGTGCCAGCAGCTTGATGAGACAGGCCAACACTGAAGCTTTCTTT
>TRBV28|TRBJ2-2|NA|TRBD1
CASTGGIGELFF
TGTGCCAGCACAGGGGGAATCGGGGAGCTGTTTTTT
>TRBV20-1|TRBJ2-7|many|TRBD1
CSASRDRAYEQYF
TGCAGTGCAAGCCGGGACAGGGCCTACGAGCAGTACTTC
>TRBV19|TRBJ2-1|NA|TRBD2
CASSIFGVAGGYNEQFF
TGTGCCAGTAGTATCTTTGGTGTAGCGGGAGGGTACAATGAGCAGTTCTTC
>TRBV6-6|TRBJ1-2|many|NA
CASSYSRQAGDGYGYTF
TGTGCCAGCAGTTACTCGAGGCAGGCCGGGGATGGCTATGGCTACACCTTC
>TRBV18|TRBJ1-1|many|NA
CASSPGQQMNTEAFF
TGTGCCAGCTCACCGGGGCAGCAAATGAACACTGAAGCTTTCTTT
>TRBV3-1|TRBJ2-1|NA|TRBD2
CASSQDLGLAGGPGRYNEQFF
TGTGCCAGCAGCCAAGATCTCGGACTAGCGGGAGGGCCCGGGAGGTACAATGAGCAGTTCTTC
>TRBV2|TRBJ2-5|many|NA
CASNGAQGPSETQYF
TGTGCCAGCAACGGGGCCCAGGGACCCAGCGAGACCCAGTACTTC
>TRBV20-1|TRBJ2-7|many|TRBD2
CSSGSSYEQYF
TGCAGTAGCGGGAGCTCCTACGAGCAGTACTTC
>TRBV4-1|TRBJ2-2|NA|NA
CASSLRLGTTGELFF
TGCGCCAGCAGCCTTCGACTGGGGACCACCGGGGAGCTGTTTTTT
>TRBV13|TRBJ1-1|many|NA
CASSFRLGGRGAEAFF
TGTGCCAGCAGCTTTAGGCTGGGAGGGCGAGGGGCTGAAGCTTTCTTT
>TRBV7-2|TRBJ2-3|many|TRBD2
CTTGAGVADTQYF
TGCACCACGGGAGCGGGAGTGGCAGATACGCAGTATTTT
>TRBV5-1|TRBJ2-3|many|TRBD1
CASSGGTGGPDTQYF
TGCGCCAGCAGCGGTGGGACAGGGGGACCAGATACGCAGTATTTT
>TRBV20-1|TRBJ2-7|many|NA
CSASPASYEQYF
TGCAGTGCCAGCCCAGCTTCCTACGAGCAGTACTTC
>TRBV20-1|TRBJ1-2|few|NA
CSAIDRRTSYGYTF
TGCAGTGCTATAGACAGGAGAACTTCCTATGGCTACACCTTC
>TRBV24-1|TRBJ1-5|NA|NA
CATSDLLSNQPQHF
TGTGCCACCAGTGACCTCCTTAGCAATCAGCCCCAGCATTTT
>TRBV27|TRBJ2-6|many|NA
CASSPHPNSGANVLTF
TGTGCCAGCAGTCCACACCCGAACTCTGGGGCCAACGTCCTGACTTTC
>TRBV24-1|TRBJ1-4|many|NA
CATSDRGEKLFF
TGTGCCACCAGTGACCGAGGGGAAAAACTGTTTTTT
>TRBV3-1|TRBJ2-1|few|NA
CASQPDIGGFSYNEQFF
TGTGCCAGCCAGCCAGATATTGGGGGGTTCTCCTACAATGAGCAGTTCTTC
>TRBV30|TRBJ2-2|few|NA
CAWREDLYTGELFF
TGTGCCTGGAGAGAGGACCTTTACACCGGGGAGCTGTTTTTT
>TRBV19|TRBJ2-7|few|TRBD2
CASSTSSGSYEQYF
TGTGCCAGTAGTACGTCTAGCGGGAGCTACGAGCAGTACTTC
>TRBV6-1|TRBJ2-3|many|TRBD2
CASGSAGGPVDTQYF
TGTGCCAGCGGCAGCGCGGGAGGGCCGGTTGATACGCAGTATTTT
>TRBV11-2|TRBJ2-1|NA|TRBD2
CASSIRSGKYNEQFF
TGTGCCAGCAGCATCCGTAGCGGGAAATACAATGAGCAGTTCTTC
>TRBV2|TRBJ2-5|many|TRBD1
CASTSQGQAPGIAQYF
TGTGCCAGCACCTCACAGGGACAGGCACCAGGAATTGCCCAGTACTTC
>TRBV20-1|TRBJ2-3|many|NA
CSARDPEALTDTQYF
TGCAGTGCTAGAGATCCCGAGGCCTTGACAGATACGCAGTATTTT
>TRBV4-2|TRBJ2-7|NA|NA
CASSPGGGREQYF
TGTGCCAGCAGCCCAGGTGGGGGGCGGGAGCAGTACTTC
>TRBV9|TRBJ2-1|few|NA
CASSFHSSSYNEQFF
TGTGCCAGCAGCTTTCACTCGAGCTCCTACAATGAGCAGTTCTTC